These 17 T cell receptor beta chains share one sample of origin, sequenced in a study of cytomegalovirus exposure and HLA in healthy donors. The PCR used 60 Vbeta and 13 Jbeta primers. The protocol was immunoSEQ multiplex PCR, while the TCRdb copy is restricted to in-frame clones and leaves out a portion. The sample comprises around 92,000 clones, around three quarters of which are singletons, and roughly 7.7% rests with the top ten. Sequencing was done on a sample of PBMCs. The source is a human donor in good health.

This clone showed up many times. This chain joins TRBV19 and TRBJ1-1; possibly TRBD1 for D (5 bases). Germline V gene lookup returns CDR1 LNHDA and CDR2 SQIVND (reference sequence). The CDR3 consists of 13 residues. V lost 7 bases and J lost 8, with 17 bases in between. In nucleotides, the CDR3 is TGTGCCAGTATAAGTCGGGGAGGGGCAGAAGCTTTCTTT. Protein sequence: CASISRGGAEAFF.

To note about this clone: This sample also contains other DNA sequences that code for the same CDR3. The rearrangement joins TRBV27 to TRBJ1-1; the D gene is possibly TRBD1 (6 bases). The V end lost 3 bases, the J end lost 0 bases, and 11 bases lay between the germline ends. CDR3 size: 15 residues. Looked up from germline, CDR1 is MNHEY and CDR2 is SMNVEV (reference sequence). Here the CDR3 reads CASSFAGVMNTEAFF. In DNA form, the CDR3 reads TGTGCCAGCAGTTTCGCAGGGGTTATGAACACTGAAGCTTTCTTT.

The rearrangement uses TRBV6-6 and TRBJ1-1; 8 nucleotides match TRBD1. Germline assignment: CDR1 MNHNY and CDR2 SVGAGI (reference sequence). Trimming removed 6 bases from V and 1 base from J; junction bases left unmatched: 7. The CDR3 consists of 15 residues. Here the CDR3 reads CASRGQGQPNTEAFF. DNA for the CDR3: TGTGCCAGCAGAGGACAGGGACAGCCGAACACTGAAGCTTTCTTT.

This clone was picked up many times. The chain has TRBV7-6 and TRBJ1-1; 8 bases match TRBD1. CDR1 SGHVS and CDR2 FNYEAQ come from the germline V gene. V shed 4 bases, J shed 11 bases, and the junction held 9 bases outside the gene matches. The CDR3 length is 13 residues. The CDR3 region is CASSSGTGRGAFF. The CDR3 nucleotides are TGTGCCAGCAGCTCCGGGACAGGCCGCGGGGCTTTCTTT.

This chain links TRBV7-2 with TRBJ1-2; the match to TRBD1 covers 7 bases. Germline V CDR1 and CDR2: SGHTA, FQGNSA. The CDR3 length is 13 residues. With 5 bases clipped from V and 7 bases from J, the junction kept 7 bases outside the gene matches. CDR3 nucleotide sequence: TGTGCCAGCAGCGGAGGGGGCGTAGTTGGCTACACCTTC. Amino acid sequence: CASSGGGVVGYTF.

The rearrangement links TRBV5-6 to TRBJ2-5; D uncertain. The last part of the DNA fits TRBJ2-7 better; the J call may be wrong. The CDR3 contains 13 residues. Germline V lookup: CDR1 SGHDT, CDR2 YYEEEE. CDR3 region: CASSLGTVYEQYF. DNA of the CDR3: TGTGCCAGCAGCTTGGGAACAGTCTACGAGCAGTACTTC.

This chain links TRBV18 with TRBJ2-7; 9 bases align to TRBD2. Germline assignment: CDR1 KGHSH and CDR2 LQKENI. The CDR3 runs 15 residues. Trimming removed 3 bases from V and 3 bases from J; junction bases left unmatched: 6. Here the CDR3 reads CASSPRAGGNYEQYF. In DNA form, the CDR3 reads TGTGCCAGCTCACCCCGGGCGGGGGGGAACTACGAGCAGTACTTC.

DNA for the CDR3: TGTGCCAGCAGTTCCGGTCGGAGTCAGTACTTC. Protein: CASSSGRSQYF. J is TRBJ2-7 and V is TRBV27; no clear D. Trimming removed 4 bases from V and 10 bases from J, with 11 bases in between. Germline loops: CDR1 MNHEY, CDR2 SMNVEV (reference sequence). This CDR3 contains 11 residues.

The chain is built from TRBV19 and TRBJ1-4; D is ambiguous. The germline V gene has CDR1 LNHDA and CDR2 SQIVND (reference sequence). The CDR3 is made up of 16 amino acids. V was pared by 1 base and J by 0 bases, with 9 bases between. The CDR3 protein is CASSIARRTTNEKLFF. In DNA, the CDR3 is TGTGCCAGTAGTATAGCCAGGCGAACAACTAATGAAAAACTGTTTTTT.

This chain connects TRBV5-1 to TRBJ1-4, with D tentatively TRBD1 (6 bases). Germline CDR1 and CDR2: SGHRS and YFSETQ. CDR3 size: 14 residues. V shed 4 bases and J shed 4 bases, with 11 bases lying between them. Written as DNA, the CDR3 is TGCGCCAGCAGCCCCGGGACAATTAATGAAAAACTGTTTTTT. Protein: CASSPGTINEKLFF.

This chain connects TRBV4-1 to TRBJ1-2; weak D call: TRBD1 (5 bases). Germline-derived CDR1 and CDR2 are MGHRA and YSYEKL. The CDR3 loop spans 13 amino acids. Trimming left V 0 bases short and J 8 bases short, with 10 bases between. CDR3 amino acids: CASSQDPGRGYTF. The CDR3 DNA sequence: TGCGCCAGCAGCCAAGATCCAGGGCGCGGCTACACCTTC.

V gene TRBV7-2 combines with J gene TRBJ2-3; TRBD2 matches at 11 bases. Trimming at V came to 4 bases and at J to 6 bases, leaving 6 bases not matched to a gene. CDR1 and CDR2 from the germline V gene are SGHTA and FQGNSA. This CDR3 has 15 residues. The CDR3 DNA reads as TGTGCCAGCAGCTCTGGGGCTAGCGGGAGGGATACGCAGTATTTT. Its translation is CASSSGASGRDTQYF.

V is TRBV19 and J is TRBJ1-2; D is ambiguous. V lost 5 bases and J 4 bases, leaving 20 bases between the germline ends. Germline V lookup: CDR1 LNHDA, CDR2 SQIVND (reference sequence). The CDR3 is 16 residues long. As DNA, the CDR3 is TGTGCCAGTAGTCCCCGGGCTCCCAACGCGGGCTATGGCTACACCTTC. Translating it yields CASSPRAPNAGYGYTF.

The gene calls are TRBV7-9 and TRBJ2-7; 7 nucleotides line up with TRBD1. The V segment lost 4 bases and the J segment 3 bases; nucleotides outside the gene matches: 6. Germline V CDR1 and CDR2: SEHNR, FQNEAQ (reference sequence). CDR3 length: 14 amino acids. CDR3 bases: TGTGCCAGCAGCTCAGAGGGACAGCTCTACGAGCAGTACTTC. Protein sequence: CASSSEGQLYEQYF.

The V and J genes are TRBV6-6 and TRBJ2-5; tentative D call: TRBD1 (5 bases). Germline V lookup: CDR1 MNHNY, CDR2 SVGAGI (reference sequence). The V gene lost 2 bases and the J gene lost 0 bases, with 13 bases spanning the gap. The CDR3 is 16 amino acids. The CDR3 loop is CASSYGATGYQETQYF. CDR3 in DNA: TGTGCCAGCAGTTACGGAGCTACAGGATACCAAGAGACCCAGTACTTC.

In this sample, this clone turned up a few times. The J gene is TRBJ1-1, the V gene TRBV29-1, with TRBD1 matching 8 bases. The CDR3 consists of 11 residues. V shed 7 bases, J shed 11 bases, and the junction held 9 bases outside the gene matches. Germline CDR1 and CDR2: SQVTM and ANQGSEA. CDR3 DNA sequence: TGCAGCGGACGGACAGGGAACACCGCTTTCTTT. Its translation is CSGRTGNTAFF.

This clone has more than one count but fewer than ten. This chain uses TRBV5-4 with TRBJ2-2; 7 bases fit TRBD2. Germline V gene data show CDR1 as SGHNT and CDR2 as YYREEE (reference sequence). The V and J ends lost 3 bases and 5 bases, in that order; junction bases with no gene match: 13. CDR3 length equals 17 residues. The CDR3 loop is CASSSFGGRARTGELFF. Written as DNA, the CDR3 is TGTGCCAGCAGCTCTTTCGGAGGGAGGGCCAGGACCGGGGAGCTGTTTTTT.